The next 7 T cell receptor beta chains were all read from a single sample in a study of OX40 agonist ivuxolimab in advanced cancers. Produced via immunoSEQ multiplex PCR; TCRdb's table is partial and in-frame only. The profile shows about 17,000 clones, roughly 73% of them singletons. This specimen was CD4+ or CD8+ T cells sorted from blood, taken in a trial of the OX40 agonist ivuxolimab. These receptors were obtained from an adult with an advanced solid tumor such as melanoma, head and neck, liver or kidney cancer.

This clone was counted only a few times. J is TRBJ2-1 and V is TRBV4-2; D may be TRBD2 (6 bases). Germline CDR1 is LGHNA and CDR2 is YNFKEQ. The CDR3 consists of 15 residues. Trimming shortened V by 1 base and J by 4 bases, and 11 bases separated the two germline ends. In DNA, the CDR3 is TGTGCCAGCAGCCAAGTGGCTAGCGATTACAATGAGCAGTTCTTC. Protein sequence: CASSQVASDYNEQFF.

V is TRBV6-6 and J is TRBJ1-5; 8 nucleotides line up with TRBD1. V shed 2 bases, J shed 0 bases, and the junction held 3 bases outside the gene matches. The CDR3 consists of 16 residues. Germline assignment: CDR1 MNHNY and CDR2 SVGAGI (reference sequence). The CDR3 DNA is TGTGCCAGCAGTTACGTGACAGGGGTTAGCAATCAGCCCCAGCATTTT. Translation gives CASSYVTGVSNQPQHF.

The V and J genes are TRBV6-1 and TRBJ2-7; D gene uncertain. The CDR3 consists of 14 residues. V lost 3 bases to trimming and J lost 3 bases, with 12 bases between them. Germline CDR1 is MNHNS and CDR2 is SASEGT. CDR3 coding DNA: TGTGCCAGCAGTGACCGGCCATGGGGCTACGAGCAGTACTTC. As protein: CASSDRPWGYEQYF.

The chain employs TRBV6-5 and TRBJ2-2; the D is unclear. This CDR3 has 11 residues. The germline V gene has CDR1 MNHEY and CDR2 SVGAGI. The germline V and J ends were trimmed by 5 bases and 6 bases, with 4 bases remaining between them. The CDR3 nucleotides are TGTGCCAGCAGTCTGGCCGGGGAGCTGTTTTTT. Protein sequence: CASSLAGELFF.

On this clone: This may be a read error, as it is one base from a much larger clone. V usage is TRBV11-2 and J usage is TRBJ2-1; 14 positions agree with TRBD2. CDR1 and CDR2 from the germline V gene are SGHAT and FQNNGV. The CDR3 runs to 18 residues. The CDR3 is CASSSAGTSGGSYNGQFF. DNA of the CDR3: TGTGCCAGCAGCTCTGCCGGGACTAGCGGGGGTTCCTACAATGGGCAGTTCTTC.

Relative to its sample, this clone is medium-sized. The rearrangement joins TRBV5-8 to TRBJ2-1, with a tentative D call TRBD1 (6 bases). Trimming removed 3 bases at V and 9 bases at J, with 7 bases between. The CDR3 is made up of 11 amino acids. Germline V CDR1 and CDR2: SGHTS, YDEGEE. The CDR3, as DNA: TGTGCCAGCAGCTGGACAGTTGAGCAGTTCTTC. Amino acids: CASSWTVEQFF. Full variable domain (outside the CDR3, taken from reference TRBV5-8 and TRBJ2-1): EAGVTQSPTHLIKTRGQQATLRCSPISGHTSVYWYQQALGLGLQFLLWYDEGEERNRGNFPPRFSGRQFPNYSSELNVNALELEDSALYLCASSWTVEQFFGPGTRLTVL.

This clone was found once. This rearrangement joins TRBV4-1 to TRBJ1-1; 7 bases agree with TRBD1. Germline V gene sequence: CDR1 MGHRA, CDR2 YSYEKL. CDR3 length: 16 amino acids. J was trimmed by 5 bases and V by 0 bases; bases with no gene match: 9. The CDR3 nucleotides read TGCGCCAGCAGCCAAGATTTAGGCTTGACAGGGACTGAAGCTTTCTTT. This codes for CASSQDLGLTGTEAFF.